This T cell receptor (beta chain) comes out of a study of tumor-infiltrating lymphocytes in oesophageal squamous cell carcinoma. TCRdb recomputed calls from the PCR reads with MiXCR, one row per CDR3 protein. The sample holds 20,000 or so distinct CDR3 sequences, around 43% seen once. In this sample, this clonotype is large (0.1 to 1%). This CDR3 region has 15 residues. Germline CDR1 and CDR2: SGHDT and YYEEEE. With 0 bases removed from V and 8 bases from J, the gap between germline ends came to 15 bases. This receptor was identified in a female donor with esophageal squamous cell carcinoma. The sequencing input was normal esophageal tissue next to the tumor. The genes are TRBV5-6 and TRBJ2-1, with D uncertain. Here the CDR3 reads CASSLAWVTRDEQFF. DNA for the CDR3: TGTGCCAGCAGCTTGGCCTGGGTAACACGCGATGAGCAGTTCTTC. The full variable domain, its missing parts supplied by reference TRBV5-6 and TRBJ2-1, is DAGVTQSPTHLIKTRGQQVTLRCSPKSGHDTVSWYQQALGQGPQFIFQYYEEEERQRGNFPDRFSGHQFPNYSSELNVNALLLGDSALYLCASSLAWVTRDEQFFGPGTRLTVL.